Described below is a single T cell receptor (beta chain) sequence and its context. Its target is not known. This sample was included in a study of tumor and adjacent non-tumor tissue in lung cancer. Study overall: Patients were aged about 30 to 76, about ten men and 5 women, stage I to III. General observations from the study: Higher tumor TCR diversity was associated with shorter survival.

The library came from three nested PCR rounds adapted from ARM-PCR protocols. TCRdb redid the calling of the multiplex PCR reads with MiXCR, one entry per CDR3 protein. Of 100,000 or so distinct CDR3 sequences listed, roughly 60% were seen once; the top ten hold roughly 19%. Germline CDR1 is SGHRS and CDR2 is YFSETQ. Trimming shortened V by 5 bases and J by 6 bases, and 17 bases separated the two germline ends. The CDR3 length is 14 residues. RNA was extracted from bulk tissue without any cell sorting. This non-tumor lung sample came from over 3 cm beyond the tumor edge. This sequence was found in a man in his thirties or forties with non-small cell lung cancer. The chain recombines TRBV5-1 with TRBJ1-1; D is possibly TRBD1 (6 bases). Source material: distant non-tumor lung tissue. CDR3 residues: CASRKGQGSSEAFF. DNA for the CDR3: TGCGCCAGCAGAAAGGGACAAGGCTCATCTGAAGCTTTCTTT.